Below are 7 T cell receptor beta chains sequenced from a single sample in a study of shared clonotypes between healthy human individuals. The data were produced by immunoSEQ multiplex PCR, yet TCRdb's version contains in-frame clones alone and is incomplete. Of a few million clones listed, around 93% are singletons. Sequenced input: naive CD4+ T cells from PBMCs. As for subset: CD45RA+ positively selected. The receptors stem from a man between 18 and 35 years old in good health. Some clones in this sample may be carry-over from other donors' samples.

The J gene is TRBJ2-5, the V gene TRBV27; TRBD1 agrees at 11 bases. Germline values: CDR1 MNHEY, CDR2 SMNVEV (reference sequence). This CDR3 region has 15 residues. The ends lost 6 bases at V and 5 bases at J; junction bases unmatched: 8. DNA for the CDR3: TGTGCCAGCAGCCCGGACAGGGGGCCCGGGGAGACCCAGTACTTC. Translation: CASSPDRGPGETQYF.

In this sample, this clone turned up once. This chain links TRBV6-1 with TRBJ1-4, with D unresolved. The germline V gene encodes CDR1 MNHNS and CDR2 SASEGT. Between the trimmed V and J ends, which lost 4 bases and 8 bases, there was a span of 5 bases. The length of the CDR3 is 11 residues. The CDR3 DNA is TGTGCCAGCAGTGTCGCAGAAAAACTGTTTTTT. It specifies CASSVAEKLFF.

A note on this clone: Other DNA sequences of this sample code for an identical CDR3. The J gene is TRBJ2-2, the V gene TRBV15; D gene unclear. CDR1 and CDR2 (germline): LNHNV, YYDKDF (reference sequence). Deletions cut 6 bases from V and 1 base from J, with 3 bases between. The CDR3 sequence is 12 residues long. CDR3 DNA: TGTGCCACCAGTAGGAACACCGGGGAGCTGTTTTTT. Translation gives CATSRNTGELFF.

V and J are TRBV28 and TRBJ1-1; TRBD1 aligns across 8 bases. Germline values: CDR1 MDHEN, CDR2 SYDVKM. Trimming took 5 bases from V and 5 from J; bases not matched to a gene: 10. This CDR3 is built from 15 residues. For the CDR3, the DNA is TGTGCCAGCAGTCTCCAATCAGGGGGCAGGACTGAAGCTTTCTTT. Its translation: CASSLQSGGRTEAFF.

The CDR3 loop is CASSFGRDVSPLHF. The CDR3 coding sequence is TGTGCCAGCAGCTTCGGCAGGGATGTATCACCCCTCCACTTT. The chain couples TRBV11-2 to TRBJ1-6; tentative D call: TRBD1 (5 bases). The CDR3 loop spans 14 amino acids. V was cut by 3 bases and J by 10 bases, with 13 bases left in between. The V gene's germline CDR1 is SGHAT and CDR2 FQNNGV.

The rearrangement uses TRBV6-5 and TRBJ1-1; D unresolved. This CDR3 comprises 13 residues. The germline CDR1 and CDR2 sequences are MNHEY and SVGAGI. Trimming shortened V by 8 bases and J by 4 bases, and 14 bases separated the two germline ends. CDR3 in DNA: TGTGCCAGCGGAACATCCCTACTCACTGAAGCTTTCTTT. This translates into CASGTSLLTEAFF.

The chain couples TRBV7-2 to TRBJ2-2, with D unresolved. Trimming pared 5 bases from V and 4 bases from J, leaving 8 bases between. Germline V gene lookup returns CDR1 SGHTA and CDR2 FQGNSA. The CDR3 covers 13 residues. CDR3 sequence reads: CASSASFTGELFF. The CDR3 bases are TGTGCCAGCAGCGCCAGTTTCACCGGGGAGCTGTTTTTT.